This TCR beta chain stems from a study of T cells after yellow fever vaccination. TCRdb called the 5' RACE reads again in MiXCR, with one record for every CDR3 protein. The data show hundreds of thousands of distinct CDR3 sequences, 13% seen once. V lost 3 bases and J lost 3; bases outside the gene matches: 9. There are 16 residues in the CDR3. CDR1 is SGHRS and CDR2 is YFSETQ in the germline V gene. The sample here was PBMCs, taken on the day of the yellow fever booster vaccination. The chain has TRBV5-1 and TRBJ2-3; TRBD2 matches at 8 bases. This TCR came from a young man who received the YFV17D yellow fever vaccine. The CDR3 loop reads CASSYNSGGPTDTQYF. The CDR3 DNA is TGCGCCAGCAGCTACAACTCGGGAGGGCCTACAGATACGCAGTATTTT.